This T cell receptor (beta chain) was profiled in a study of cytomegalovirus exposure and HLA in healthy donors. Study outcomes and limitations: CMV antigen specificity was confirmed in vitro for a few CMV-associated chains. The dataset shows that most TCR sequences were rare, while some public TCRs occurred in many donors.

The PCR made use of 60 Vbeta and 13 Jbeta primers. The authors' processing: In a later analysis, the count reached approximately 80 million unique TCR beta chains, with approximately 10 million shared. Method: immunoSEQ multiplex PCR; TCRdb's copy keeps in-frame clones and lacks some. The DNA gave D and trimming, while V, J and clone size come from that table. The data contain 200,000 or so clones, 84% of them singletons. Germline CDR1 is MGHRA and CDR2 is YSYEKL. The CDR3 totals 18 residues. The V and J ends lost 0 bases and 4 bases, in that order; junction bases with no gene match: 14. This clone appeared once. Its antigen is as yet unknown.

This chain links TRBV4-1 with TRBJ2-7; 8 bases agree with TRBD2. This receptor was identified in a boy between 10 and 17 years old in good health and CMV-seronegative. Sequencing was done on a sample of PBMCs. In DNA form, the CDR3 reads TGCGCCAGCAGCCAAGACCAGATCGGCACTAGCGGACCGTACGAGCAGTACTTC. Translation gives CASSQDQIGTSGPYEQYF.